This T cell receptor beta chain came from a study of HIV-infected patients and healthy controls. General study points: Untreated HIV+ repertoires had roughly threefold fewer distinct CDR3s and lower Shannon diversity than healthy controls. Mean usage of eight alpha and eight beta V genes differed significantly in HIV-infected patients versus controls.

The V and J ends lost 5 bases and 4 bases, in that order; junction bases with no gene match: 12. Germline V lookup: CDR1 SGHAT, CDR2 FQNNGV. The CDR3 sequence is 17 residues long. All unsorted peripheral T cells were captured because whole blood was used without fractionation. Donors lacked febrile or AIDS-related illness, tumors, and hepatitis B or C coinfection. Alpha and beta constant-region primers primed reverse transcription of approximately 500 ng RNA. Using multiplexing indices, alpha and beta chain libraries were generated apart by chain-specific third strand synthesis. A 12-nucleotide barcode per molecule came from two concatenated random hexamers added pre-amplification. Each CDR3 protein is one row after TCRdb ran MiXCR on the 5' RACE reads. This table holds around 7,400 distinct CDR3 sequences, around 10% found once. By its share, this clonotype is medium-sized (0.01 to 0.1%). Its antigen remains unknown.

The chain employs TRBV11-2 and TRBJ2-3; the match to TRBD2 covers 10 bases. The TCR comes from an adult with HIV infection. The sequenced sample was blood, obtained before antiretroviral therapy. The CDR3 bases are TGTGCCAGCAGCCTAAGGGCTAGCGGGAGTGGCGCAGATACGCAGTATTTT. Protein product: CASSLRASGSGADTQYF.